The source of this T cell receptor (beta chain) is a study of cytomegalovirus exposure and HLA in healthy donors. Study conclusions and caveats: Follow-up analysis later connected one missense variant in DCLRE1C with trimming of TCR beta V- and J-genes. Beyond CMV serostatus, there was no information to go on about immune exposure.

The PCR made use of 60 Vbeta and 13 Jbeta primers. Clones were read by immunoSEQ multiplex PCR, and TCRdb kept only the in-frame ones, dropping some. The top ten clones hold approximately 8% of a sample with 150,000 or so clones, roughly 77% of them seen once. This CDR3 region has 14 residues. Germline CDR1 and CDR2: MNHEY and SMNVEV (reference sequence). The V and J ends lost 2 bases and 5 bases respectively, with 10 bases between them. Regarding this clone: The antigen is unknown.

The sample comprised PBMCs. The V gene is TRBV27, the J gene TRBJ2-1; D gene unclear. The receptor comes from a man aged 25-45 years in good health and CMV-seropositive. CDR3 in DNA: TGTGCCAGCAGTTTAAGTGGGCCCAACAATGAGCAGTTCTTC. Its protein product is CASSLSGPNNEQFF.